This T cell receptor beta chain was recovered during a study of spatial heterogeneity in lung cancer. Study outcomes and limitations: Tumoral mutation counts were tracked by counts of expanded intratumoral alpha and beta TCRs.

Time point: sample taken at primary tumor resection. The donors comprised about 65 untreated early-stage non-small cell lung cancer patients. In TCRdb, the 5' RACE reads were re-called with MiXCR into one record per CDR3 protein. The sample includes 9,500 to 11,000 distinct CDR3 sequences, approximately 12% of them seen just once. The CDR3 consists of 15 residues. Germline V gives CDR1 LNHNV, CDR2 YYDKDF (reference sequence). The V end was cut by 0 bases, the J end by 1 base, with 9 bases between. This clonotype was picked up a small number of times. Its antigen is not identified. This beta chain turned up in a library designed for alpha chains; as an off-target read, its abundance says little.

The sample in question was lung tumor tissue, obtained at surgery. The TCR originated in a male donor with early-stage non-small cell lung cancer. This rearrangement joins TRBV15 to TRBJ2-5; possible D gene TRBD1, 6 bases. The CDR3 DNA reads as TGTGCCACCAGCAGAGATCAGACAGGCCAAGAGACCCAGTACTTC. It codes for CATSRDQTGQETQYF.